This entry lists 30 T cell receptor beta chains sequenced from one sample in a study of T cell clonality in common variable immunodeficiency. Sequencing was performed with immunoSEQ multiplex PCR; in TCRdb, only in-frame clones are kept and a portion is missing. The sample yields fewer than 40,000 clones, without any singletons. These TCRs' antigens remain unknown. Study conclusions and caveats: In common variable immunodeficiency, TCR beta chains reportedly carried fewer deletions and N-nucleotide insertions.

The material sequenced was peripheral blood mononuclear cells. These receptors all come from a human donor with common variable immunodeficiency.

This clone occurred many times. The CDR3 goes on 3 residues after the read ends, and that part is filled in from the germline J gene. The rearrangement joins TRBV18 to TRBJ1-4; possibly TRBD1 for D (5 bases). CDR1 and CDR2 (germline): KGHSH, LQKENI. V shed 3 bases and J shed 8 bases, with 13 bases lying between them. The CDR3 spans 14 residues. The CDR3 sequence: CASSPIGGFEKLFF. The part of the CDR3 DNA that was read is TGTGCCAGCTCACCGATCGGGGGGTTCGAAAAA. The whole variable domain, filled in from reference TRBV18 and TRBJ1-4, reads NAGVMQNPRHLVRRRGQEARLRCSPMKGHSHVYWYRQLPEEGLKFMVYLQKENIIDESGMPKERFSAEFPKEGPSILRIQQVVRGDSAAYFCASSPIGGFEKLFFGSGTQLSVL.

Only a few counts were recorded for this clone. The CDR3 goes on 3 residues after the read ends, and that part is filled in from the germline J gene. The J gene is TRBJ2-2, the V gene TRBV7-9, with 7 bases that match TRBD2. The J segment lost 3 bases and the V segment lost 8 bases, leaving 6 bases of the junction unmatched. Germline assignment: CDR1 SEHNR and CDR2 FQNEAQ (reference sequence). The CDR3 covers 14 residues. CDR3 sequence reads: CASPKGGDTGELFF. The CDR3 DNA, read in part, is TGTGCCAGCCCGAAGGGAGGGGACACCGGGGAG.

This clone showed up many times. The read gets to within 3 residues of the CDR3 end, and the germline J gene fills in the rest. This chain connects TRBV9 to TRBJ1-6; D gene unclear. V lost 4 bases, J lost 1 base, and 15 bases lay in between. The germline gives CDR1 SGDLS, CDR2 YYNGEE. This CDR3 comprises 17 residues. The CDR3 loop reads CASSLSSWASYNSPLHF. Incomplete CDR3 DNA: TGTGCCAGCAGCTTATCATCTTGGGCGTCCTATAATTCACCC.

This clone appeared many times. The CDR3 end is not reached by the read, which stops 3 residues before it; the germline J gene fills it in. The V gene is TRBV5-1, the J gene TRBJ2-1, with D possibly being TRBD1 (6 bases). V lost 2 bases and J 5 bases, leaving 8 bases between the germline ends. Germline CDR1 is SGHRS and CDR2 is YFSETQ. The CDR3 length is 13 residues. Incomplete CDR3 DNA: TGCGCCAGCAGCTTTCAGGGGAACAATGAG. Translated: CASSFQGNNE. The CDR3 as a whole reads CASSFQGNNEQFF. The full variable domain, in which reference TRBV5-1 and TRBJ2-1 provide the parts outside the CDR3, is KAGVTQTPRYLIKTRGQQVTLSCSPISGHRSVSWYQQTPGQGLQFLFEYFSETQRNKGNFPGRFSGRQFSNSRSEMNVSTLELGDSALYLCASSFQGNNEQFFGPGTRLTVL.

This clone was seen a handful of times. The read stops 3 residues short of the end of the CDR3; the missing end is completed from the germline J gene. The chain recombines TRBV7-3 with TRBJ2-1; the match to TRBD2 covers 9 bases. Germline V gene lookup returns CDR1 SGHTA and CDR2 FQGTGA. With 2 bases clipped from V and 0 bases from J, the junction kept 5 bases outside the gene matches. CDR3 length equals 17 residues. Incomplete CDR3 DNA: TGTGCCAGCAGCTTACGCAGTAGCGGGAGCTCCTACAATGAG. This encodes CASSLRSSGSSYNE. The complete CDR3 protein is CASSLRSSGSSYNEQFF.

Turning to this clone: The CDR3 end falls 3 residues outside the read, so it is completed with the germline J gene. This rearrangement joins TRBV7-8 to TRBJ2-1; 7 nucleotides align to TRBD1. The CDR3 is made up of 15 amino acids. Losses at the gene ends were 5 bases for V and 7 bases for J; bases not matched to a gene: 11. Germline CDR1 SGHVS, CDR2 FQNEAQ. The CDR3: CASSQGDLWRNEQFF. The sequenced CDR3 bases are TGTGCCAGCAGCCAGGGGGATCTCTGGCGGAATGAG.

This clone is medium-sized (0.01 to 0.1%) within its sample. The sequenced CDR3 bases are TGTGCCAGCAGCCAAGATCAGCTAGCGGGAGGCACAGATACG. Translating gives CASSQDQLAGGTDT. The full CDR3 protein is CASSQDQLAGGTDTQYF. This sequence joins TRBV14 and TRBJ2-3, with TRBD2 matching over 10 bases. The CDR3 end is not reached by the read, which stops 3 residues before it; the germline J gene fills it in. CDR3 length equals 17 residues. CDR1 is SGHDN and CDR2 is FVKESK in the germline V gene. V lost 0 bases to trimming and J lost 1 base; unmatched junction nucleotides: 4.

This clone was seen at least ten times. The junction differs from germline at one of its ends, possibly a read error. Read sequence stops 3 residues before the CDR3 end, and the germline J gene provides the missing end. The rearrangement uses TRBV4-2 and TRBJ2-3; TRBD2 agrees at 9 bases. The CDR3 has 16 residues. Germline lookup yields CDR1 LGHNA and CDR2 YNFKEQ. CDR3 amino acids: CASSQDSGGRVDTQYF. The covered CDR3 bases are TGCGCCAGCAGCCAAGATTCTGGCGGGAGGGTAGATACG.

This clone was observed many times. The CDR3 protein is CSARDRAFRYEQYF. The DNA read from the CDR3 is TGCAGTGCCCGGGACAGGGCCTTTCGCTACGAG. The chain has TRBV20-1 and TRBJ2-7, with 9 nucleotides matching TRBD1. The read falls 3 residues short of the CDR3 end, and the missing part is taken from the germline J gene. Trimming took 6 bases from V and 3 from J; bases not matched to a gene: 9. Germline values: CDR1 DFQATT, CDR2 SNEGSKA (reference sequence). The CDR3 runs to 14 residues.

A word on this clone: The read ends 3 residues shy of where the CDR3 ends; the end is completed using the germline J gene. This chain joins TRBV14 and TRBJ2-5; D ambiguous. The germline gives CDR1 SGHDN, CDR2 FVKESK. Trimming stripped 0 bases from V and 4 bases from J, with 9 bases between. The CDR3 totals 14 residues. Partial CDR3 DNA: TGTGCCAGCAGCCAAGAGGGTAGGGTAGAGACC. It yields the protein CASSQEGRVET. The full-length CDR3 reads as CASSQEGRVETQYF. The full variable domain, with the rest looked up from reference TRBV14 and TRBJ2-5, is EAGVTQFPSHSVIEKGQTVTLRCDPISGHDNLYWYRRVMGKEIKFLLHFVKESKQDESGMPNNRFLAERTGGTYSTLKVQPAELEDSGVYFCASSQEGRVETQYFGPGTRLLVL.

This clone was observed a handful of times. The read ends 3 residues before the CDR3 terminus; that terminus is restored from the germline J gene. The rearrangement uses TRBV6-1 and TRBJ2-7, with 7 bases that match TRBD2. V lost 2 bases and J lost 6; bases outside the gene matches: 13. CDR1 is MNHNS, CDR2 SASEGT, per germline. This CDR3 spans 16 amino acids. The sequenced CDR3 bases are TGTGCCAGCAGTGAAAAGGCTAGCGGATATCGGAGCGAG. This encodes CASSEKASGYRSE. The whole CDR3 sequence reads CASSEKASGYRSEQYF.

As concerns this clone: The read falls 3 residues short of the CDR3 end, and the missing part is taken from the germline J gene. The V and J genes are TRBV7-2 and TRBJ1-1, with unresolved D. The CDR3 runs 11 residues. Trimming removed 5 bases at V and 7 bases at J, with 8 bases between. Germline V gives CDR1 SGHTA, CDR2 FQGNSA. The CDR3 here is CASSPDFEAFF. CDR3 DNA, as far as it was read: TGTGCCAGCAGCCCTGACTTTGAA.

On this clone itself: The read halts 3 residues ahead of the CDR3 end, with the missing end drawn from the germline J gene. This chain uses TRBV5-1 with TRBJ2-7; possibly TRBD2 for D (5 bases). Germline-derived CDR1 and CDR2 are SGHRS and YFSETQ. This CDR3 has 13 residues. Between the trimmed V and J ends, which lost 2 bases and 4 bases, there was a span of 10 bases. CDR3 DNA (partial): TGCGCCAGCAGCTTCGAGGGTGGGTACGAG. Protein: CASSFEGGYE. The complete CDR3 sequence is CASSFEGGYEQYF.

This clone was recorded at least ten times. The CDR3 extends 3 residues past the end of the read, so its final part is completed from the germline J gene. The rearrangement joins TRBV11-2 to TRBJ2-5; D remains ambiguous. V lost 4 bases, J lost 2 bases, and 11 bases lay in between. Germline CDR1 and CDR2: SGHAT and FQNNGV. The CDR3 length is 14 residues. The CDR3 is CASSSLTRQETQYF. The DNA read from the CDR3 is TGTGCCAGCAGCTCCTTGACACGACAAGAGACC.

The chain's CDR3 is CAWSVTGTHHEQFF. The covered CDR3 bases are TGTGCCTGGAGTGTAACCGGGACACATCATGAG. This chain connects TRBV30 to TRBJ2-1; the D gene is possibly TRBD1 (6 bases). With the read ending 3 residues before the CDR3 end, the germline J gene is used to fill in that end. Germline V gene sequence: CDR1 GTSNPN, CDR2 SVGIG (reference sequence). This CDR3 comprises 14 residues. V shed 0 bases and J shed 8 bases, with 14 bases lying between them.

This clone was seen more than once but under ten times. The read ends 3 residues before the CDR3 terminus; that terminus is restored from the germline J gene. Additional DNA sequences in this sample encode the identical CDR3. The chain recombines TRBV7-9 with TRBJ1-1, with D tentatively TRBD1 (5 bases). V lost 1 base and J 5 bases, leaving 11 bases between the germline ends. Germline V CDR1 and CDR2: SEHNR, FQNEAQ (reference sequence). This CDR3 has 14 amino acids. The CDR3 sequence is CASSLEGRGTEAFF. CDR3 bases read: TGTGCCAGCAGCTTAGAAGGGCGGGGGACTGAA.

This clone ranks as medium-sized. Read sequence stops 3 residues before the CDR3 end, and the germline J gene provides the missing end. V is TRBV24-1 and J is TRBJ2-1; D is tentatively TRBD1 or TRBD2 (6 bases each). V shed 6 bases and J shed 2 bases, with 22 bases lying between them. CDR1 is KGHDR and CDR2 is SFDVKD in the germline V gene. The CDR3 has 18 residues. This chain's CDR3 is CATSSPHREARPYNEQFF. CDR3 bases read: TGTGCCACCAGTTCTCCACACAGGGAGGCGCGTCCCTACAATGAG.

This clone was observed many times. The read stops 3 residues short of the end of the CDR3; the missing end is completed from the germline J gene. This chain uses TRBV2 with TRBJ1-3, with 7 positions matching TRBD1. V lost 9 bases, J lost 0 bases, and 5 bases stayed unmatched. CDR1 and CDR2 from the germline V gene are SNHLY and FYNNEI. The CDR3 has 14 amino acids. The CDR3 spells CARGQSSSGNTIYF. The CDR3 DNA, read in part, is TGTGCCAGGGGACAGTCGAGCTCTGGAAACACC.

For this clone: The read ends 3 residues early relative to the CDR3; the germline J gene fills the gap. The rearrangement joins TRBV11-3 to TRBJ2-1; D perhaps matches TRBD2 (6 bases). This CDR3 has 15 amino acids. The V end was cut by 6 bases, the J end by 3 bases, with 15 bases between. Germline V gene data show CDR1 as SGHNT and CDR2 as YENEEA. Partial CDR3 DNA: TGTGCCAGCAGACGGGGAGCGGGCTTCTACAATGAG. Translating it yields CASRRGAGFYNE. The complete CDR3 protein is CASRRGAGFYNEQFF.

This clone was seen at least ten times. The CDR3 goes on 3 residues after the read ends, and that part is filled in from the germline J gene. The chain couples TRBV10-3 to TRBJ2-1, with D uncertain. The germline CDR1 and CDR2 sequences are ENHRY and SYGVKD. V lost 6 bases and J 0 bases, leaving 18 bases between the germline ends. This CDR3 contains 17 residues. Partial CDR3 DNA: TGTGCCATCAGCCCGCCCAGAAATAAAAGCTCCTACAATGAG. Its protein is CAISPPRNKSSYNE. In full, the CDR3 is CAISPPRNKSSYNEQFF.

This clone was observed a handful of times. Read sequence stops 3 residues before the CDR3 end, and the germline J gene provides the missing end. V is TRBV7-8 and J is TRBJ2-7, with D maybe TRBD1 (5 bases). Trimming removed 1 base from V and 2 bases from J, with 12 bases in between. This CDR3 spans 15 amino acids. CDR1 and CDR2 from the germline V gene are SGHVS and FQNEAQ. The DNA read from the CDR3 is TGTGCCAGCAGCTTAGTCCAGGGCAGAACCTACGAG. It yields the protein CASSLVQGRTYE. The whole CDR3 is CASSLVQGRTYEQYF.

On this clone: Read sequence stops 3 residues before the CDR3 end, and the germline J gene provides the missing end. V gene TRBV7-9 combines with J gene TRBJ2-2; D unclear. CDR3 size: 13 residues. Germline-derived CDR1 and CDR2 are SEHNR and FQNEAQ (reference sequence). With 5 bases removed from V and 4 bases from J, the gap between germline ends came to 8 bases. Partial CDR3 DNA: TGTGCCAGCAGCCCAAGCATCACCGGGGAG. Translated, it gives CASSPSITGE. The CDR3 reads in full as CASSPSITGELFF.

With regard to this clone: The read ends 3 residues shy of where the CDR3 ends; the end is completed using the germline J gene. This chain uses TRBV7-2 with TRBJ1-1; maybe TRBD1 (6 bases). Germline V gene data show CDR1 as SGHTA and CDR2 as FQGNSA. This CDR3 spans 14 amino acids. V dropped 3 bases and J dropped 2 bases, with 10 bases sitting between them. CDR3 region: CASSFSQGNTEAFF. The CDR3 DNA, read in part, is TGTGCCAGCAGCTTCTCACAGGGAAACACTGAA.

This clone was seen more than once but under ten times. The CDR3 end falls 3 residues outside the read, so it is completed with the germline J gene. The chain couples TRBV11-3 to TRBJ2-6, with D tentatively TRBD1 (6 bases). This CDR3 spans 15 amino acids. Trimming removed 3 bases from V and 4 bases from J, with 10 bases in between. Germline V gives CDR1 SGHNT, CDR2 YENEEA. The CDR3 bases that were read are TGTGCCAGCAGCTTGGGGGCCGGAGGGGCCAACGTC. Translating it yields CASSLGAGGANV. The entire CDR3 reads CASSLGAGGANVLTF.

There are a few counts of this clone. The read halts 3 residues ahead of the CDR3 end, with the missing end drawn from the germline J gene. The chain carries TRBV19 and TRBJ2-3; TRBD1 aligns across 12 bases. Germline CDR1 LNHDA, CDR2 SQIVND (reference sequence). The CDR3 has 16 residues. The ends lost 3 bases at V and 2 bases at J; junction bases unmatched: 3. The CDR3 is CASSIGTGGFTDTQYF. CDR3 DNA (partial): TGTGCCAGTAGTATTGGGACAGGGGGCTTCACAGATACG. The whole variable domain, remainder taken from reference TRBV19 and TRBJ2-3, is DGGITQSPKYLFRKEGQNVTLSCEQNLNHDAMYWYRQDPGQGLRLIYYSQIVNDFQKGDIAEGYSVSREKKESFPLTVTSAQKNPTAFYLCASSIGTGGFTDTQYFGPGTRLTVL.

This clone turned up a few times. The CDR3 end falls 3 residues outside the read, so it is completed with the germline J gene. V usage is TRBV6-2 or TRBV6-3 and J usage is TRBJ2-5; unclear D gene. This CDR3 contains 12 residues. Germline CDR1 is MNHEY and CDR2 is SVGEGT. With 7 bases removed from V and 5 bases from J, the gap between germline ends came to 11 bases. The CDR3 loop reads CASKSISETQYF. Incomplete CDR3 DNA: TGTGCCAGCAAGAGCATTTCGGAGACC.

In its sample, this clone was seen a few times. The CDR3 extends 3 residues past the end of the read, so its final part is completed from the germline J gene. The V call is TRBV7-8, the J call TRBJ1-5; 12 positions agree with TRBD1. Trimming took 3 bases from V and 6 from J; bases not matched to a gene: 9. The CDR3 loop spans 17 amino acids. Germline CDR1 reads SGHVS; CDR2 reads FQNEAQ. The CDR3 sequence: CASSFGDRGPGGQPQHF. The sequenced part of the CDR3 DNA is TGTGCCAGCAGCTTCGGGGACAGGGGGCCCGGTGGTCAGCCC.

This clone was seen more than once but under ten times. The CDR3 end lies 3 residues beyond the end of the read and is filled in from the germline J gene. The genes are TRBV5-3 and TRBJ2-7; 7 bases fit TRBD1. TRBV5-3 is sorted into the ORF group, with uncertain function. The junction had 6 bases not matched to a gene; V was cut back by 4 bases and J by 2 bases. The CDR3 is made up of 14 amino acids. The sequenced CDR3 bases are TGTGCCAGAAGCGCGTCAGGGGGACCCTACGAG. This gives the protein CARSASGGPYE. The whole CDR3 region reads CARSASGGPYEQYF.

Ten or more counts support this clone. The read comes to an end 3 residues before the CDR3 does, leaving the germline J gene to fill in the end. The chain joins TRBV2 to TRBJ2-3; 14 bases align to TRBD2. The CDR3 is 16 residues long. The germline V gene has CDR1 SNHLY and CDR2 FYNNEI. The V segment lost 5 bases and the J segment 2 bases; nucleotides outside the gene matches: 3. The CDR3 region is CASSQTSGRVTDTQYF. The part of the CDR3 DNA that was read is TGTGCCAGCAGTCAGACTAGCGGGAGGGTCACAGATACG.

This clone was detected only a few times. A read error is the likely source, as a far larger clone sits one nucleotide away. Read sequence stops 3 residues before the CDR3 end, and the germline J gene provides the missing end. V is TRBV7-2 and J is TRBJ1-5, with TRBD1 matching 8 bases. CDR1 SGHTA and CDR2 FQGNSA come from the germline V gene. V lost 1 base and J lost 4; bases outside the gene matches: 3. CDR3 size: 15 residues. The covered CDR3 bases are TGTGCCAGCAGCTTAGGGGACAGGTGGAATCAGCCC. It encodes CASSLGDRWNQP. The entire CDR3 reads CASSLGDRWNQPQHF.